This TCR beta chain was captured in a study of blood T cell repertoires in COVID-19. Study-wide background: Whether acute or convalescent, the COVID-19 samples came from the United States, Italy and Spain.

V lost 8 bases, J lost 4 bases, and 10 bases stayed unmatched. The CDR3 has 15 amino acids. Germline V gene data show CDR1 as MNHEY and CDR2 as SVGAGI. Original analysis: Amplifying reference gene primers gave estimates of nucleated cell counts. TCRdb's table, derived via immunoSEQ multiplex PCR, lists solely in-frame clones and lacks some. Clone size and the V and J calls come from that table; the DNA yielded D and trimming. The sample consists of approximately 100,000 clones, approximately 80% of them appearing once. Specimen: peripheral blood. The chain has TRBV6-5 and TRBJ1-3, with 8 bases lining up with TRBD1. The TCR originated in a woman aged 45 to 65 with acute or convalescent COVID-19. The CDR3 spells CASQTLDREGNTIYF. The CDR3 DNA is TGTGCCAGCCAAACCCTGGACAGGGAGGGAAACACCATATATTTT.